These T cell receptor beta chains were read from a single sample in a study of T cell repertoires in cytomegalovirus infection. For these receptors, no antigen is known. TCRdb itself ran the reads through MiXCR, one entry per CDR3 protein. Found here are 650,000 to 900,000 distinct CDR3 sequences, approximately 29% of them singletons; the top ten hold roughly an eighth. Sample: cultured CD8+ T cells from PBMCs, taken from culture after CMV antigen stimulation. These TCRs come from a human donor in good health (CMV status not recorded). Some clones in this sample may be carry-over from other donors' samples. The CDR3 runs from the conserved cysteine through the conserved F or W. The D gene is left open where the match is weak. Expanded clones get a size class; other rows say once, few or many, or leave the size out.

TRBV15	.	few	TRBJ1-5	CATSRSRGQPQHF	TGTGCCACCAGCAGATCTAGGGGGCAGCCCCAGCATTTT
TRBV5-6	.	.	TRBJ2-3	CASSPKVSARDTQYF	TGTGCCAGCAGCCCTAAGGTGTCAGCTAGGGATACGCAGTATTTT
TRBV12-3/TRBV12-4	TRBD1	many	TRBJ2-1	CASTAGGGRPYNEQFF	TGTGCCAGCACAGCAGGGGGCGGGCGCCCCTACAATGAGCAGTTCTTC
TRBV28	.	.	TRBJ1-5	CASSFITGQRQPQHF	TGTGCCAGCAGTTTCATCACAGGGCAAAGACAGCCCCAGCATTTT
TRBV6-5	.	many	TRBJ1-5	CASGGQPQHF	TGTGCCAGCGGCGGTCAGCCCCAGCATTTT
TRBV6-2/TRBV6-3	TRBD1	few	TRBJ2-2	CASSPFGTGETGELFF	TGTGCCAGCAGTCCCTTCGGGACAGGGGAGACCGGGGAGCTGTTTTTT
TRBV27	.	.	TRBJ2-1	CASRDGGSLNEQFF	TGTGCCAGCAGAGATGGGGGGTCACTGAATGAGCAGTTCTTC
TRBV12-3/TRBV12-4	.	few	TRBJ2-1	CASSSGHGYHEQFF	TGTGCCAGCAGCTCGGGACACGGGTACCATGAGCAGTTCTTC
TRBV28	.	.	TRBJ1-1	CASSRSQGPAEAFF	TGTGCCAGCAGTCGGTCACAGGGACCAGCTGAAGCTTTCTTT
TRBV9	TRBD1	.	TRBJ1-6	CASSSETGDNSPLHF	TGTGCCAGCAGCTCAGAGACAGGGGATAATTCACCCCTCCACTTT
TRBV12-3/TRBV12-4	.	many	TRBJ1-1	CASTLRGEGTEAFF	TGTGCCAGCACCTTGAGAGGGGAAGGAACTGAAGCTTTCTTT
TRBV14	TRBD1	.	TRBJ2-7	CASSQWTGPTYEQYF	TGTGCCAGCAGCCAGTGGACAGGGCCGACCTACGAGCAGTACTTC
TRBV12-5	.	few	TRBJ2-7	CASGLARDNSYEQYF	TGTGCTAGTGGTTTGGCTCGGGACAACTCCTACGAGCAGTACTTC
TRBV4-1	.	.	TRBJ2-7	CASSQGGGNEQYF	TGCGCCAGCAGCCAGGGAGGTGGAAACGAGCAGTACTTC
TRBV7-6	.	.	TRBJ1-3	CASSAGGTGNTIYF	TGTGCCAGCAGCGCCGGGGGCACCGGAAACACCATATATTTT
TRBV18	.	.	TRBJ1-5	CASSPMGRELNQPQHF	TGTGCCAGCTCACCAATGGGCAGGGAGCTCAATCAGCCCCAGCATTTT
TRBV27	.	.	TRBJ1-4	CASSLQRSNEKLFF	TGTGCCAGCAGTTTACAGAGGTCTAATGAAAAACTGTTTTTT
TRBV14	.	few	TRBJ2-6	CASRPAYGANVLTF	TGTGCCAGCAGGCCGGCCTATGGGGCCAACGTCCTGACTTTC
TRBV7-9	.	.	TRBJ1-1	CASTEDSRQAFF	TGTGCCAGCACCGAGGACAGCCGGCAGGCTTTCTTT
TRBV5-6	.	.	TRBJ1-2	CASSLLRRANYGYTF	TGTGCCAGCAGCTTGCTACGAAGGGCGAACTATGGCTACACCTTC